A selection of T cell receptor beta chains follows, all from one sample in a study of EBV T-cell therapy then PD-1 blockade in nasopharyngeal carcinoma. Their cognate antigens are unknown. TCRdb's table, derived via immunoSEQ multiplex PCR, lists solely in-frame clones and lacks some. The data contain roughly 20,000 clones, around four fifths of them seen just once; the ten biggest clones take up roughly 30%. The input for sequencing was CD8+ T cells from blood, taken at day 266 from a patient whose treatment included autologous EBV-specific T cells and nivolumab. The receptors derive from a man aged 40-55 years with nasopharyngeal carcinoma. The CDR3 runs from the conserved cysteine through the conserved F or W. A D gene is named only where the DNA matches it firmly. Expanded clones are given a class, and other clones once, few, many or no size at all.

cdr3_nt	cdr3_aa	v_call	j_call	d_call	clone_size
TGTGCCAGCAGTACCCCAAGCACTGAAGCTTTCTTT	CASSTPSTEAFF	TRBV6-2/TRBV6-3	TRBJ1-1	NA	NA
TGTGCCATCAGTGATTCACAGCCGAACACTGAAGCTTTCTTT	CAISDSQPNTEAFF	TRBV10-3	TRBJ1-1	NA	many
TGTGCCAGCAGCTGGGACAGGGGTTACACTGAAGCTTTCTTT	CASSWDRGYTEAFF	TRBV5-4	TRBJ1-1	TRBD1	NA
TGCGCCAGCAGCTCGACAGGGTACACCGGGGAGCTGTTTTTT	CASSSTGYTGELFF	TRBV5-1	TRBJ2-2	TRBD1	NA
TGCGCCAGCAGCCAAGATCCAGGGAACTATGGCTACACCTTC	CASSQDPGNYGYTF	TRBV4-1	TRBJ1-2	NA	NA
TGTGCCAGCAGCGCGAAATCAGGGGACCAAGAGACCCAGTACTTC	CASSAKSGDQETQYF	TRBV7-9	TRBJ2-5	NA	NA
TGCGCCAGCAGCTTGCGGGGACAGGGGCATGGCTACACCTTC	CASSLRGQGHGYTF	TRBV5-1	TRBJ1-2	TRBD1	many
TGTGCCAGCAGTAATCGAAGGGATACGCAGTATTTT	CASSNRRDTQYF	TRBV27	TRBJ2-3	NA	NA
TGTGCCAGCAGTTTATCCCGGGGCAATGAGCAGTTCTTC	CASSLSRGNEQFF	TRBV27	TRBJ2-1	NA	NA
TGTGCCAGCTCACCGGCGGGTTTCAATCAGCCCCAGCATTTT	CASSPAGFNQPQHF	TRBV18	TRBJ1-5	NA	NA
TGTGCCAGCAGTGACGGGGTCAATGAGCAGTTCTTC	CASSDGVNEQFF	TRBV6-4	TRBJ2-1	NA	NA